This T cell receptor (beta chain) comes out of a study of human T cells and chemical hapten exposure. The germline CDR1 and CDR2 sequences are DFQATT and SNEGSKA (reference sequence). Deletions cut 1 base from V and 0 bases from J, with 9 bases between. This CDR3 is built from 14 residues. TCRdb ran MiXCR on the RACE reads and lists one entry per CDR3 protein. The table has some 400,000 distinct CDR3 sequences, roughly 5.3% seen once. Time point defined: pre-sensitization, week 0. Treatment here: therapeutic diphenylcyclopropenone sensitization with weekly scalp DPC. Source: whole blood, taken in connection with sensitization to the hapten diphenylcyclopropenone (DPC). The sequence came from a woman aged 50 to 60 with alopecia areata. Some clones in this sample may be carry-over from other donors' samples. The V and J genes are TRBV20-1 and TRBJ1-2, with D tentatively TRBD1 (5 bases). The CDR3 sequence is CSARGGISNYGYTF. The CDR3 DNA follows: TGCAGTGCTAGAGGGGGCATCTCTAACTATGGCTACACCTTC.